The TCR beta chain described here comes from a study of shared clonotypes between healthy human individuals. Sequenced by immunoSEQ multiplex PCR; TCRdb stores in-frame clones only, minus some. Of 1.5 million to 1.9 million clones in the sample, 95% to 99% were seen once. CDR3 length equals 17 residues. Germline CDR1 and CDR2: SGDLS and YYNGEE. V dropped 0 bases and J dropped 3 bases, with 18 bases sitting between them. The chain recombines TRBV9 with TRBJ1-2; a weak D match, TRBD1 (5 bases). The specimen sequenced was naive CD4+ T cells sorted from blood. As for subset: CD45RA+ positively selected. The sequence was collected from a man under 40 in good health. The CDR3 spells CASSVAQLGDPHYGYTF. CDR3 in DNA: TGTGCCAGCAGCGTAGCTCAGTTGGGGGATCCTCACTATGGCTACACCTTC.